What follows are 10 T cell receptor beta chains derived from one specimen sequenced in a study of identical twins. MiXCR was run by TCRdb on the 5' RACE reads, yielding one entry per CDR3 protein. The repertoire holds about 720,000 distinct CDR3 sequences, 8.5% to 9.5% seen once, with 0.8% to 1% in the top ten. The data also belong to a second study, concerning yellow fever vaccine responses in identical twins.

Sequencing was carried out using PBMCs. The receptors come from a young woman in good health.

The chain recombines TRBV25-1 with TRBJ1-1; 7 bases match TRBD1. CDR3 length: 17 residues. Germline V gene data show CDR1 as MGHDK and CDR2 as SYGVNS. V shed 8 bases, J shed 0 bases, and the junction held 15 bases outside the gene matches. In DNA form, the CDR3 reads TGTGCCAGCCCAACCGGGACAGAGGGGTTCATGAACACTGAAGCTTTCTTT. This encodes CASPTGTEGFMNTEAFF.

This chain links TRBV20-1 with TRBJ2-3; 12 bases fit TRBD1. Germline V gene sequence: CDR1 DFQATT, CDR2 SNEGSKA (reference sequence). Unmatched junction bases numbered 5, after V lost 4 bases and J lost 3 bases. CDR3 length equals 15 residues. CDR3 nucleotides: TGCAGTGCTATCGCGGGACAGGGGGCAACAGATACGCAGTATTTT. Encoded protein: CSAIAGQGATDTQYF.

This clonotype was counted between two and nine times. The chain is built from TRBV15 and TRBJ1-2; 7 positions agree with TRBD1. J gave up 5 bases and V 1 base, and 7 bases lay outside the gene matches. Germline-derived CDR1 and CDR2 are LNHNV and YYDKDF (reference sequence). The CDR3 is made up of 15 amino acids. The CDR3: CATSRGPGGGYGYTF. CDR3 sequence (DNA): TGTGCCACCAGCAGAGGTCCAGGGGGAGGGTATGGCTACACCTTC.

This clonotype was detected ten times or more. This chain uses TRBV12-3 or TRBV12-4 with TRBJ1-5; D gene uncertain. CDR3 size: 15 residues. V was clipped by 3 bases and J by 3 bases, with 12 bases between them. CDR3 loop: CASSFSDSFNQPQHF. The CDR3 bases are TGTGCCAGCAGTTTTTCCGACTCTTTCAATCAGCCCCAGCATTTT.

This clonotype has only a few counts. V usage is TRBV10-3 and J usage is TRBJ2-2; TRBD1 aligns across 10 bases. CDR1 and CDR2 (germline): ENHRY, SYGVKD. Germline trimming cut 9 bases from V and 7 bases from J; bases unmatched to any gene: 11. The CDR3 is made up of 15 amino acids. DNA for the CDR3: TGTGCCATTGGAGGGACAGGGGTAACAAACGGGGAGCTGTTTTTT. Its protein is CAIGGTGVTNGELFF.

There are a few counts of this clonotype. The rearrangement uses TRBV24-1 and TRBJ2-5, with D perhaps TRBD2 (6 bases). This CDR3 comprises 16 residues. CDR1 KGHDR and CDR2 SFDVKD come from the germline V gene. V was trimmed by 3 bases and J by 6 bases, leaving 19 bases between them. The CDR3 protein is CATSDTGDSEWQTQYF. CDR3 sequence (DNA): TGTGCCACCAGTGATACTGGGGACTCTGAGTGGCAGACCCAGTACTTC.

This clonotype was seen repeatedly, ten times or more. The chain recombines TRBV6-2 or TRBV6-3 with TRBJ2-6; tentative D call: TRBD1 (5 bases). The CDR3 runs 15 residues. The germline V gene has CDR1 MNHEY and CDR2 SVGEGT. Trimming shortened V by 6 bases and J by 0 bases, and 9 bases separated the two germline ends. CDR3 in amino acids: CASSSDSSGANVLTF. CDR3 DNA sequence: TGTGCCAGCAGCTCCGACAGCTCTGGGGCCAACGTCCTGACTTTC.

This chain connects TRBV7-2 to TRBJ2-1; no clear D. CDR3 size: 12 residues. Trimming left V 4 bases short and J 11 bases short, with 12 bases between. Germline V gene lookup returns CDR1 SGHTA and CDR2 FQGNSA. CDR3 amino acids: CASSSTVGKQFF. CDR3 DNA sequence: TGTGCCAGCAGCTCGACGGTCGGTAAGCAGTTCTTC.

This clonotype occurred many times. V usage is TRBV12-3 or TRBV12-4 and J usage is TRBJ2-7; 7 bases fit TRBD2. The CDR3 spans 13 residues. V was clipped by 1 base and J by 5 bases; unmatched bases: 2. The CDR3 region has the DNA TGTGCCAGCAGTTTAGTCAGCGGGAACGAGCAGTACTTC. This translates into CASSLVSGNEQYF.

This chain uses TRBV19 with TRBJ1-1, with D maybe TRBD1 (5 bases). The CDR3 length is 15 residues. Per the germline V gene, CDR1 is LNHDA and CDR2 is SQIVND (reference sequence). Trimming stripped 5 bases from V and 5 bases from J, with 18 bases between. The CDR3 spells CASSSRQTQGTEAFF. CDR3 nucleotide sequence: TGTGCCAGTAGTTCCAGACAGACTCAAGGGACTGAAGCTTTCTTT.